Shown below are 18 T cell receptor beta chains from a single sample sequenced in a study of blood T cell repertoires in COVID-19. Clones were read by immunoSEQ multiplex PCR, and TCRdb kept only the in-frame ones, dropping some. The sample lists 120,000 to 150,000 clones; almost 90% were seen once. Source material: peripheral blood. These receptors were collected from a human donor in a cohort sampled during active COVID-19.

The rearrangement joins TRBV3-1 (or the pseudogene TRBV3-2) to TRBJ2-2, with 11 bases aligning to TRBD2. The CDR3 consists of 21 residues. After removal of 1 base from V and 5 bases from J, the junction contained 18 bases not matched to a gene. Germline V gene lookup returns CDR1 LGHDT and CDR2 YNNKEL (reference sequence). Here the CDR3 DNA reads TGTGCCAGCAGCCAAGTCGTCCCGACTAGCGGGGCTAAAAGTGTTACCGGGGAGCTGTTTTTT. Encoded protein: CASSQVVPTSGAKSVTGELFF.

The J gene is TRBJ2-3, the V gene TRBV2; 11 nucleotides match TRBD2. CDR1 is SNHLY, CDR2 FYNNEI, per germline. The CDR3 loop spans 16 amino acids. V dropped 2 bases and J dropped 3; count of bases not matched to a gene: 4. The CDR3 is CASSEWLAGGTDTQYF. DNA of the CDR3: TGTGCCAGCAGTGAATGGCTAGCGGGAGGAACAGATACGCAGTATTTT.

The rearrangement joins TRBV28 to TRBJ2-7, with TRBD2 identical over 10 bases. Trimming took 7 bases from V and 4 from J; bases not matched to a gene: 13. This CDR3 contains 16 residues. CDR1 is MDHEN, CDR2 SYDVKM, per germline. In DNA, the CDR3 is TGTGCCAGCAACACCCTGCGTTGGACTAGCGGATACGAGCAGTACTTC. This encodes CASNTLRWTSGYEQYF.

The table lists this clone with a few counts. CDR3 sequence: CASSLGDRSYTDTQYF. CDR3 DNA: TGTGCCAGCAGCTTAGGGGACAGGAGTTACACAGATACGCAGTATTTT. The gene calls are TRBV7-9 and TRBJ2-3; 8 bases agree with TRBD1. J was trimmed by 2 bases and V by 1 base; bases with no gene match: 5. Germline values: CDR1 SEHNR, CDR2 FQNEAQ (reference sequence). The CDR3 is 16 residues long.

The chain links TRBV10-3 to TRBJ2-1; 7 bases are a match to TRBD1. The CDR3 contains 16 residues. V trimming: 0 bases; J trimming: 8 bases; junction bases outside the gene matches: 10. Looked up from germline, CDR1 is ENHRY and CDR2 is SYGVKD. Here the CDR3 DNA reads TGTGCCATCAGTGAGTCTTTCACAGGGGTGGTGGATGAGCAGTTCTTC. Amino acids: CAISESFTGVVDEQFF.

V usage is TRBV7-2 and J usage is TRBJ2-5; 8 nucleotides match TRBD2. V gave up 4 bases and J gave up 7 bases; unmatched junction bases: 8. CDR3 size: 14 residues. The V gene's germline CDR1 is SGHTA and CDR2 FQGNSA. As DNA, the CDR3 is TGTGCCAGCAGCTCCAGCGGGAGCGGGGGGACCCAGTACTTC. Encoded protein: CASSSSGSGGTQYF.

The gene calls are TRBV29-1 and TRBJ2-7, with 7 positions matching TRBD1. CDR1 SQVTM and CDR2 ANQGSEA come from the germline V gene. Trimming at V came to 3 bases and at J to 6 bases, leaving 2 bases not matched to a gene. CDR3 size: 11 residues. CDR3 nucleotide sequence: TGCAGCGTTGAGACAGGGTTCGAGCAGTACTTC. Translation gives CSVETGFEQYF.

The chain combines TRBV7-8 with TRBJ2-3; tentative D call: TRBD1 (5 bases). V lost 4 bases, J lost 1 base, and 18 bases lay in between. CDR1 and CDR2 (germline): SGHVS, FQNEAQ. The CDR3 covers 17 residues. The CDR3 DNA follows: TGTGCCAGCAGCTCTCGTCCAGGCAGGGCGGGCACAGATACGCAGTATTTT. This gives the protein CASSSRPGRAGTDTQYF.

The chain uses TRBV2 and TRBJ2-1; 11 positions agree with TRBD2. With V trimmed by 6 bases and J by 3 bases, 4 bases remained unmatched. The CDR3 length is 15 residues. The germline V gene has CDR1 SNHLY and CDR2 FYNNEI. For the CDR3, the DNA is TGTGCCAGCAGCCCAACTAGCGGGAGCTACAATGAGCAGTTCTTC. Protein product: CASSPTSGSYNEQFF.

The chain is built from TRBV10-3 and TRBJ1-6; 9 positions agree with TRBD1. V gave up 0 bases and J gave up 10 bases; unmatched junction bases: 4. The CDR3 length is 15 residues. CDR1 ENHRY and CDR2 SYGVKD come from the germline V gene. The CDR3 is CAISESTGGGSPLHF. The DNA of the CDR3 is TGTGCCATCAGTGAGTCGACAGGGGGAGGGTCACCCCTCCACTTT.

The J gene is TRBJ2-7, the V gene TRBV4-3, with no clear D. The V end was cut by 4 bases, the J end by 0 bases, with 10 bases between. The CDR3 is 14 residues long. Germline assignment: CDR1 LGHNA and CDR2 YSLEER. The DNA of the CDR3 is TGCGCCAGCAGCCCAAGTCAGGTCTCCTACGAGCAGTACTTC. Amino acids: CASSPSQVSYEQYF.

V gene TRBV7-2 combines with J gene TRBJ2-3, with TRBD1 identical over 7 bases. The CDR3 totals 16 residues. Germline CDR1 SGHTA, CDR2 FQGNSA. J was trimmed by 4 bases and V by 8 bases; bases with no gene match: 15. The chain's CDR3 is CASCNQGQLHADTQYF. As DNA, the CDR3 is TGTGCCAGCTGCAACCAGGGACAGCTCCACGCAGATACGCAGTATTTT.

V is TRBV30 and J is TRBJ2-5; 8 bases map to TRBD2. With 0 bases clipped from V and 5 bases from J, the junction kept 11 bases outside the gene matches. This CDR3 is built from 16 residues. In germline, CDR1 is GTSNPN, CDR2 SVGIG (reference sequence). CDR3 coding DNA: TGTGCCTGGAGTGTGCGGGGGGCCCATTATTCGGAGACCCAGTACTTC. Encoded protein: CAWSVRGAHYSETQYF.

This chain links TRBV28 with TRBJ1-5, with 7 bases aligning to TRBD1. Germline V gene lookup returns CDR1 MDHEN and CDR2 SYDVKM. CDR3 size: 15 residues. V was pared by 7 bases and J by 3 bases, with 9 bases of the junction left unmatched. CDR3 sequence reads: CASIPMGQNNQPQHF. CDR3 in DNA: TGTGCCAGCATTCCCATGGGACAGAACAATCAGCCCCAGCATTTT.

The chain recombines TRBV9 with TRBJ1-1, with D maybe TRBD1 (5 bases). This CDR3 has 14 residues. Trimming pared 4 bases from V and 1 base from J, leaving 11 bases between. Germline-derived CDR1 and CDR2 are SGDLS and YYNGEE. CDR3 sequence reads: CASSPRDRNTEAFF. CDR3 nucleotide sequence: TGTGCCAGCAGCCCCCGCGACAGGAACACTGAAGCTTTCTTT.

The chain combines TRBV13 with TRBJ1-1, with D tentatively TRBD1 (6 bases). Trimming stripped 5 bases from V and 6 bases from J, with 16 bases between. Germline CDR1 PRHDT, CDR2 FYEKMQ (reference sequence). This CDR3 contains 14 residues. The CDR3 sequence is CASSAQTGLSEAFF. The CDR3 bases are TGTGCCAGCAGCGCTCAGACAGGACTCTCTGAAGCTTTCTTT.

The count of this clone is one. The chain recombines TRBV5-1 with TRBJ2-3, with TRBD2 matching 10 bases. In germline, CDR1 is SGHRS, CDR2 YFSETQ. This CDR3 has 17 residues. After removal of 4 bases from V and 0 bases from J, the junction contained 8 bases not matched to a gene. Here the CDR3 DNA reads TGCGCCAGCAGCCCGAGCCCAGCGGGGGGGAGCACAGATACGCAGTATTTT. Translated, it gives CASSPSPAGGSTDTQYF.

V and J are TRBV28 and TRBJ2-5; TRBD2 agrees at 15 bases. Trimming took 4 bases from V and 2 from J; bases not matched to a gene: 8. From germline, CDR1 is MDHEN and CDR2 SYDVKM. The CDR3 length is 18 residues. The CDR3 nucleotides are TGTGCCAGCAGTTCCTACGGACTAGCGGGGGGGAGTCAAGAGACCCAGTACTTC. Translated, it gives CASSSYGLAGGSQETQYF.